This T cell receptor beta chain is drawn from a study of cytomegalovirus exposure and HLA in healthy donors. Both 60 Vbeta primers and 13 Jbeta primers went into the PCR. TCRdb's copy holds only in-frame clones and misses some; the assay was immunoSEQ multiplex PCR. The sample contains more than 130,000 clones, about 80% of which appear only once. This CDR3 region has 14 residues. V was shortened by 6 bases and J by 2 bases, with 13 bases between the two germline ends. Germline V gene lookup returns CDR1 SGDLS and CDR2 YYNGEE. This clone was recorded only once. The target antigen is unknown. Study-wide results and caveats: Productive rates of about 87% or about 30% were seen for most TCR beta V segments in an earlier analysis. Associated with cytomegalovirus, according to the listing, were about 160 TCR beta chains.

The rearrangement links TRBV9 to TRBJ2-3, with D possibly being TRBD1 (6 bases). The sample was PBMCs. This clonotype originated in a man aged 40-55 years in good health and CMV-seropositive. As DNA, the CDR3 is TGTGCCAGCAACCCCGACAGGATCACAGATACGCAGTATTTT. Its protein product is CASNPDRITDTQYF.